Below are 32 T cell receptor beta chains sequenced from a single sample in a study of T cells expressing NK-cell markers. With the 5' RACE reads reprocessed, TCRdb shows one record per CDR3 protein and no DNA. The sample data list more than 250,000 distinct CDR3 sequences. What was sequenced was blood T cells: a sorted CD56 or NKG2C T cell subset, CD4+ or CD8+ T cells, or bulk PBMC T cells (not recorded which). These receptors originate from a man younger than 35 in good health.

V and J are TRBV7-4 and TRBJ2-7; TCRdb proposes TRBD1, but this gene call is untestable without DNA. Germline V gene data show CDR1 as SGHVT and CDR2 as SQSDAQ. CDR3 length: 14 amino acids. The CDR3 sequence is CAIRTTVVFYEQYF.

The chain joins TRBV5-1 to TRBJ1-1; as DNA is missing, the TRBD1 call by TCRdb cannot be tested. Germline V gives CDR1 SGHRS, CDR2 YFSETQ. The CDR3 has 15 amino acids. The CDR3 loop is CASSLEEGAHTEAFF.

CDR3 amino acids: CASTLDRGRNEQFF. The chain recombines TRBV12-3 or TRBV12-4 with TRBJ2-1; TCRdb names TRBD1, which stays unverified in the absence of DNA. The CDR3 totals 14 residues.

The chain combines TRBV7-2 with TRBJ2-7; TCRdb designates TRBD1, a call that cannot be tested without DNA. The length of the CDR3 is 16 residues. Looked up from germline, CDR1 is SGHTA and CDR2 is FQGNSA. The chain's CDR3 is CASTSDRTGSSYEQYF.

The rearrangement links TRBV12-3 or TRBV12-4 to TRBJ2-1; absent DNA, TCRdb's TRBD1 call cannot be checked. CDR3 length: 14 residues. The CDR3 sequence is CASSLAGGRSEQFF.

This chain's CDR3 is CSARKLAGRETQYF. The gene calls are TRBV20-1 and TRBJ2-5; the TRBD2 assignment by TCRdb is unverifiable without DNA. Germline V gene data show CDR1 as DFQATT and CDR2 as SNEGSKA (reference sequence). The CDR3 is 14 amino acids.

The J gene is TRBJ2-7, the V gene TRBV10-3; TCRdb returns TRBD2, unconfirmable since there is no DNA. Germline lookup yields CDR1 ENHRY and CDR2 SYGVKD. The CDR3 contains 12 residues. The CDR3 reads CASGLVAYEQYF.

The chain uses TRBV29-1 and TRBJ1-2. The germline V gene has CDR1 SQVTM and CDR2 ANQGSEA. The CDR3 extends over 12 amino acids. CDR3 residues: CSVEDQLDGYTF.

The chain has TRBV5-6 and TRBJ1-2; TCRdb outputs TRBD1, but without DNA this stays unchecked. This CDR3 is built from 16 residues. The germline CDR1 and CDR2 sequences are SGHDT and YYEEEE. Here the CDR3 reads CASSLRTGDNSYGYTF.

The gene calls are TRBV12-3 or TRBV12-4 and TRBJ2-1; the TRBD1 assignment by TCRdb is unverifiable without DNA. The CDR3 has 18 residues. The CDR3 reads CASSFRSGGLAGGFEQFF.

V usage is TRBV10-2 and J usage is TRBJ1-6; no DNA is available, so the TRBD1 call from TCRdb remains unchecked. The CDR3 extends over 16 amino acids. Germline assignment: CDR1 WSHSY and CDR2 SAAADI. CDR3 sequence: CASSRDTRGGRSPLHF.

The chain joins TRBV12-3 or TRBV12-4 to TRBJ2-7; there is no DNA to check the TCRdb D call of TRBD1. The CDR3 has 13 residues. The CDR3 loop reads CASSFRDNYEQYF.

The V call is TRBV7-3, the J call TRBJ2-3; the D call of TRBD2 rests on TCRdb alone, since no DNA is present to check it. Germline lookup yields CDR1 SGHTA and CDR2 FQGTGA. This CDR3 is built from 14 residues. CDR3 sequence reads: CASSSLAGVDTQYF.

The chain has TRBV12-3 or TRBV12-4 and TRBJ1-2. The CDR3 loop spans 16 amino acids. CDR3 protein: CASSLTIRLSNYGYTF.

The chain carries TRBV28 and TRBJ2-1. The CDR3 has 13 amino acids. CDR1 MDHEN and CDR2 SYDVKM come from the germline V gene. CDR3 loop: CASSFETGNEQFF.

The chain joins TRBV6-1 to TRBJ2-7; absent DNA, TCRdb's TRBD2 call cannot be checked. The CDR3 runs to 14 residues. Germline assignment: CDR1 MNHNS and CDR2 SASEGT. CDR3 region: CASSDGLAGGEQYF.

This rearrangement joins TRBV6-1 to TRBJ2-7. This CDR3 contains 17 residues. Germline V lookup: CDR1 MNHNS, CDR2 SASEGT. The CDR3 is CAISEAYADRASYEQYF.

V usage is TRBV7-9 and J usage is TRBJ1-3. This CDR3 spans 14 amino acids. CDR1 SEHNR and CDR2 FQNEAQ come from the germline V gene (reference sequence). CDR3 loop: CASSLVEERNTIYF.

The chain joins TRBV12-3 or TRBV12-4 to TRBJ2-1; lacking DNA, the TRBD1 call made by TCRdb goes unchecked. The CDR3 loop spans 17 amino acids. The CDR3 reads CASSFGVGTGAYNEQFF.

The chain uses TRBV5-1 and TRBJ2-1; TCRdb gives TRBD2 as the D gene, but with no DNA this cannot be confirmed. Germline loops: CDR1 SGHRS, CDR2 YFSETQ. This CDR3 contains 15 residues. The CDR3 loop is CASSERTSGSNEQFF.

V usage is TRBV27 and J usage is TRBJ2-3; the TCRdb call, TRBD1, lacks DNA for checking. There are 17 residues in the CDR3. Germline CDR1 is MNHEY and CDR2 is SMNVEV (reference sequence). This CDR3 reads CASSLYRGTGGTDTQYF.

J is TRBJ2-7 and V is TRBV19; TCRdb names TRBD2, which stays unverified in the absence of DNA. Germline V gene sequence: CDR1 LNHDA, CDR2 SQIVND (reference sequence). CDR3 length: 12 residues. CDR3 sequence: CASSIGGSEQYF.

The chain joins TRBV12-3 or TRBV12-4 to TRBJ1-4; TCRdb's assignment of TRBD1 cannot be checked, as there is no DNA. The CDR3 is made up of 14 amino acids. The CDR3 region is CASSPGATNEKLFF.

The V call is TRBV12-3 or TRBV12-4, the J call TRBJ1-5. The CDR3 is made up of 14 amino acids. The CDR3 sequence: CASCRGSLNQPQHF.

The chain joins TRBV30 to TRBJ2-5; the TRBD1 assignment by TCRdb is unverifiable without DNA. Germline lookup yields CDR1 GTSNPN and CDR2 SVGIG (reference sequence). CDR3 length: 13 amino acids. The CDR3 sequence is CAWRRGNRETQYF.

This chain connects TRBV7-2 to TRBJ1-5; TCRdb lists TRBD1, though no DNA is available to test this call. Germline V gene sequence: CDR1 SGHTA, CDR2 FQGNSA. CDR3 length: 17 amino acids. This CDR3 is CASSPGTGGYSNQPQHF.

CDR3 sequence reads: CATSDPETGLHYGYTF. This sequence joins TRBV24-1 and TRBJ1-2; absent DNA, TCRdb's TRBD1 call cannot be checked. Germline assignment: CDR1 KGHDR and CDR2 SFDVKD. CDR3 length equals 16 residues.

This chain uses TRBV28 with TRBJ2-1; TCRdb's assignment of TRBD2 cannot be checked, as there is no DNA. Germline CDR1 is MDHEN and CDR2 is SYDVKM. CDR3 size: 14 residues. The CDR3 region is CASSLAGEDNEQFF.

The rearrangement joins TRBV20-1 to TRBJ2-1. Germline V lookup: CDR1 DFQATT, CDR2 SNEGSKA (reference sequence). There are 12 residues in the CDR3. The CDR3: CSAKRGYNEQFF.

V is TRBV20-1 and J is TRBJ2-1; TCRdb outputs TRBD1, but without DNA this stays unchecked. CDR1 and CDR2 from the germline V gene are DFQATT and SNEGSKA (reference sequence). The CDR3 spans 17 residues. The CDR3 reads CSASVDRRRSSYNEQFF.

The chain uses TRBV10-3 and TRBJ2-3; the D gene TCRdb calls, TRBD2, cannot be checked with no DNA. The CDR3 covers 21 residues. Germline CDR1 is ENHRY and CDR2 is SYGVKD. CDR3 protein: CAIRRLPGLAGKGALTDTQYF.

V gene TRBV30 combines with J gene TRBJ1-1; the D gene TCRdb calls, TRBD1, cannot be checked with no DNA. The CDR3 runs to 13 residues. Germline-derived CDR1 and CDR2 are GTSNPN and SVGIG (reference sequence). The CDR3 loop is CAGRSRGSTEAFF.